Detailed here is one T cell receptor beta chain. The primer mix had 60 Vbeta and 13 Jbeta primers. Libraries were prepared by immunoSEQ multiplex PCR; TCRdb keeps only in-frame clonotypes and omits some of them. The sample has 150,000 to 200,000 clones, more than 60% seen once. This entry is derived from a study of cytomegalovirus exposure and HLA in healthy donors. The V gene lost 0 bases and the J gene lost 9 bases, with 20 bases spanning the gap. Germline V gene lookup returns CDR1 MNHGY and CDR2 SAAAGT. This CDR3 is 16 amino acids long. The sample taken for sequencing was PBMCs. J is TRBJ1-2 and V is TRBV6-8; no definite D call. The receptor was isolated from a woman aged 25-40 years in good health and CMV-seropositive. CDR3: CASSYSTKVLYVCYTF. In DNA, the CDR3 is TGTGCCAGCAGTTACTCCACTAAAGTCCTTTATGTTTGCTACACCTTC.